The 6 T cell receptor beta chains reported below all come from one sample, sequenced in a study of blood T cell repertoires in COVID-19. Sequencing was performed with immunoSEQ multiplex PCR; in TCRdb, only in-frame clones are kept and a portion is missing. This sample has about 40,000 clones, with approximately 80% found just once. The sequenced material came from peripheral blood. The receptors derive from a woman in her sixties or seventies with acute or convalescent COVID-19.

This clone appeared a single time. The V gene is TRBV5-1, the J gene TRBJ1-6; no reliable D call. Germline V gene lookup returns CDR1 SGHRS and CDR2 YFSETQ. V shed 2 bases and J shed 7 bases, with 13 bases lying between them. This CDR3 has 15 residues. CDR3: CASSFTGISNSPLHF. Written as DNA, the CDR3 is TGCGCCAGCAGCTTTACCGGGATATCCAATTCACCCCTCCACTTT. The whole variable domain, remainder taken from reference TRBV5-1 and TRBJ1-6, is KAGVTQTPRYLIKTRGQQVTLSCSPISGHRSVSWYQQTPGQGLQFLFEYFSETQRNKGNFPGRFSGRQFSNSRSEMNVSTLELGDSALYLCASSFTGISNSPLHFGNGTRLTVT.

V is TRBV10-3 and J is TRBJ2-1; 10 nucleotides match TRBD2. CDR1 ENHRY and CDR2 SYGVKD come from the germline V gene. The CDR3 is 16 amino acids. Trimming took 6 bases from V and 9 from J; bases not matched to a gene: 14. In DNA, the CDR3 is TGTGCCATCAGCGGCACTAGCGGGAAGGCTAACACTGAGCAGTTCTTC. Its translation: CAISGTSGKANTEQFF.

The chain joins TRBV2 to TRBJ1-2; D gene uncertain. Germline V gene lookup returns CDR1 SNHLY and CDR2 FYNNEI. The CDR3 covers 15 residues. With 2 bases removed from V and 7 bases from J, the gap between germline ends came to 17 bases. The CDR3 nucleotides read TGTGCCAGCAGTGAATTGGAGGACCCTATGGGTGGCTACACCTTC. This gives the protein CASSELEDPMGGYTF.

The rearrangement links TRBV6-5 to TRBJ2-1; 7 positions match TRBD1. CDR1 and CDR2 from the germline V gene are MNHEY and SVGAGI. This CDR3 has 14 residues. Trimming removed 7 bases from V and 6 bases from J; junction bases left unmatched: 9. CDR3 in DNA: TGTGCCAGCAATAGAGAGACAGGGACCAATGAGCAGTTCTTC. It codes for CASNRETGTNEQFF.

The table lists this clone with a few counts. The V and J genes are TRBV28 and TRBJ1-6, with D possibly being TRBD1 (5 bases). The CDR3 runs 15 residues. The germline CDR1 and CDR2 sequences are MDHEN and SYDVKM. The V end was cut by 6 bases, the J end by 1 base, with 10 bases between. The CDR3, as DNA: TGTGCCAGCAGACCCCAGGGTTCCTATAATTCACCCCTCCACTTT. Encoded protein: CASRPQGSYNSPLHF.

The gene calls are TRBV2 and TRBJ2-3; TRBD2 aligns across 9 bases. Germline V lookup: CDR1 SNHLY, CDR2 FYNNEI. Unmatched junction bases numbered 6, after V lost 7 bases and J lost 1 base. CDR3 size: 15 residues. CDR3 residues: CASTNIAGGTDTQYF. The CDR3 nucleotides read TGTGCCAGCACGAATATAGCGGGGGGCACAGATACGCAGTATTTT.